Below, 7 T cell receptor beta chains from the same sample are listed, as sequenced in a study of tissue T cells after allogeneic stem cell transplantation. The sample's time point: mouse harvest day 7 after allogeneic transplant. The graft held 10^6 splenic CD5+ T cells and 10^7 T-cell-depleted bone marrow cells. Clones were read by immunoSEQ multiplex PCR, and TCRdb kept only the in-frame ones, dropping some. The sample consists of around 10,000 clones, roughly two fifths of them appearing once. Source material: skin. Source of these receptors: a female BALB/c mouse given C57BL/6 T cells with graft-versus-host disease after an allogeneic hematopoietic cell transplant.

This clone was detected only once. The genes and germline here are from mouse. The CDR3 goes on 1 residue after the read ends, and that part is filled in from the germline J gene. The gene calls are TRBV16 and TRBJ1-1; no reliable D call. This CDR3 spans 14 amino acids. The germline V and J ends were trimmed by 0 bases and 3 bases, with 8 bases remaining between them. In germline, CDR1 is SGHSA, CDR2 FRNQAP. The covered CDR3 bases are TGTGCAAGCAGCTTAGAGGGGAGAGACACAGAAGTCTTC. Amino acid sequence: CASSLEGRDTEVF. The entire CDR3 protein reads CASSLEGRDTEVFF. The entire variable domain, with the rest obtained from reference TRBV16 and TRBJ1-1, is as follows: NAGVIQTPRHKVTGKGQEATLWCEPISGHSAVFWYRQTIVQGLEFLTYFRNQAPIDDSGMPKERFSAQMPNQSHSTLKIQSTQPQDSAVYLCASSLEGRDTEVFFGKGTRLTVV.

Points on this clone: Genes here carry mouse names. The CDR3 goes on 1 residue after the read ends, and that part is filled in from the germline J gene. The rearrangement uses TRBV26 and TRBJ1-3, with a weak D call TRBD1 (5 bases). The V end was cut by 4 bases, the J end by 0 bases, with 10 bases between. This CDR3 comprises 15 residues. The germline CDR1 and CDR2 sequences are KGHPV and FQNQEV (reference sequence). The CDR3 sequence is CASSRQGDSGNTLYF. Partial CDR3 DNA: TGTGCCAGCAGTCGCCAGGGTGATTCTGGAAATACGCTCTAT.

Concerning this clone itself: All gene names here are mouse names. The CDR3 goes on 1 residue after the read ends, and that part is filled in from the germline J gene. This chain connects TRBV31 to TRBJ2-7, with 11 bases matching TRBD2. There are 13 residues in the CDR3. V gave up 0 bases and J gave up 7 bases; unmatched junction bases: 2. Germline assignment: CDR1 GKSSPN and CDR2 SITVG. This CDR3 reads CAWSLDWGEEQYF. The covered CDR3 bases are TGTGCCTGGAGTCTGGACTGGGGGGAGGAACAGTAC.

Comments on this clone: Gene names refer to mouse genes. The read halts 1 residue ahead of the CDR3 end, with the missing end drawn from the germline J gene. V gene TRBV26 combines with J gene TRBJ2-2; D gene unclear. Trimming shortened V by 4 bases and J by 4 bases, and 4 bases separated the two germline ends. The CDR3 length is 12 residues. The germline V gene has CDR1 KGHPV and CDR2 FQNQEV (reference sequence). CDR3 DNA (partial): TGTGCCAGCAGTCCAGCCACCGGGCAGCTCTAC. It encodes CASSPATGQLY. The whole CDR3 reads CASSPATGQLYF.

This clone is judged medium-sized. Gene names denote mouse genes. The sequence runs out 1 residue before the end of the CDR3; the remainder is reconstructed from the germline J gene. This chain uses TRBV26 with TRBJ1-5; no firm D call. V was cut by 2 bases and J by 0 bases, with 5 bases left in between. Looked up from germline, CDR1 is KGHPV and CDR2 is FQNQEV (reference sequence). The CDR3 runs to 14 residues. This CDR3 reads CASSLQHNNQAPLF. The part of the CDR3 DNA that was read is TGTGCCAGCAGTCTGCAGCATAACAACCAGGCTCCGCTT.

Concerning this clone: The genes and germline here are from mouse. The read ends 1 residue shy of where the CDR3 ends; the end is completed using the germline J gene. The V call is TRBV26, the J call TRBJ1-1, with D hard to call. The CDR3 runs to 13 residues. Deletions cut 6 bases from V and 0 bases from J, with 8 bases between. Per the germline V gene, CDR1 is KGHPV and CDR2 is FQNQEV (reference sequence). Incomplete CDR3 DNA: TGTGCCAGCAGAGACATTGCAAACACAGAAGTCTTC. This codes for CASRDIANTEVF. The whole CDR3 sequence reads CASRDIANTEVFF.

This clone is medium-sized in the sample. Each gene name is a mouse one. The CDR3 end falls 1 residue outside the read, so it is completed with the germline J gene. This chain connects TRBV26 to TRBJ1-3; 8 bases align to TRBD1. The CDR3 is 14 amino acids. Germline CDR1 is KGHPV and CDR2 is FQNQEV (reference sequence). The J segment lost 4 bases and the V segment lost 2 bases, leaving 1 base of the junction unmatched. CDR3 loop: CASSLTGGGNTLYF. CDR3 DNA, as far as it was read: TGTGCCAGCAGTCTGACAGGGGGAGGAAATACGCTCTAT.